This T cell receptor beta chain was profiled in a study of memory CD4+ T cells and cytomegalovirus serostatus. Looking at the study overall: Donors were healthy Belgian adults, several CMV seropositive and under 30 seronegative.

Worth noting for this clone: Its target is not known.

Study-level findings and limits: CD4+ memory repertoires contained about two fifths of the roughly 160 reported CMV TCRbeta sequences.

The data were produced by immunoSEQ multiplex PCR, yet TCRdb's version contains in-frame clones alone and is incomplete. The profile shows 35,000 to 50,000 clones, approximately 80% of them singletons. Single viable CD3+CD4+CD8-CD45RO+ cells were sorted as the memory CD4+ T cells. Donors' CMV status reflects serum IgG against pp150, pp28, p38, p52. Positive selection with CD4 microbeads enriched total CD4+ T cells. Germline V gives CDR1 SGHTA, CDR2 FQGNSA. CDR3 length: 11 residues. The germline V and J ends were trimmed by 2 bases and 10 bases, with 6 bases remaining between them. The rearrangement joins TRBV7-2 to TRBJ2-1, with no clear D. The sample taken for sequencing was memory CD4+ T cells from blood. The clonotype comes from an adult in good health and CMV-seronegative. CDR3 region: CASSLRAEQFF. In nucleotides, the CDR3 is TGTGCCAGCAGCTTACGGGCCGAGCAGTTCTTC.